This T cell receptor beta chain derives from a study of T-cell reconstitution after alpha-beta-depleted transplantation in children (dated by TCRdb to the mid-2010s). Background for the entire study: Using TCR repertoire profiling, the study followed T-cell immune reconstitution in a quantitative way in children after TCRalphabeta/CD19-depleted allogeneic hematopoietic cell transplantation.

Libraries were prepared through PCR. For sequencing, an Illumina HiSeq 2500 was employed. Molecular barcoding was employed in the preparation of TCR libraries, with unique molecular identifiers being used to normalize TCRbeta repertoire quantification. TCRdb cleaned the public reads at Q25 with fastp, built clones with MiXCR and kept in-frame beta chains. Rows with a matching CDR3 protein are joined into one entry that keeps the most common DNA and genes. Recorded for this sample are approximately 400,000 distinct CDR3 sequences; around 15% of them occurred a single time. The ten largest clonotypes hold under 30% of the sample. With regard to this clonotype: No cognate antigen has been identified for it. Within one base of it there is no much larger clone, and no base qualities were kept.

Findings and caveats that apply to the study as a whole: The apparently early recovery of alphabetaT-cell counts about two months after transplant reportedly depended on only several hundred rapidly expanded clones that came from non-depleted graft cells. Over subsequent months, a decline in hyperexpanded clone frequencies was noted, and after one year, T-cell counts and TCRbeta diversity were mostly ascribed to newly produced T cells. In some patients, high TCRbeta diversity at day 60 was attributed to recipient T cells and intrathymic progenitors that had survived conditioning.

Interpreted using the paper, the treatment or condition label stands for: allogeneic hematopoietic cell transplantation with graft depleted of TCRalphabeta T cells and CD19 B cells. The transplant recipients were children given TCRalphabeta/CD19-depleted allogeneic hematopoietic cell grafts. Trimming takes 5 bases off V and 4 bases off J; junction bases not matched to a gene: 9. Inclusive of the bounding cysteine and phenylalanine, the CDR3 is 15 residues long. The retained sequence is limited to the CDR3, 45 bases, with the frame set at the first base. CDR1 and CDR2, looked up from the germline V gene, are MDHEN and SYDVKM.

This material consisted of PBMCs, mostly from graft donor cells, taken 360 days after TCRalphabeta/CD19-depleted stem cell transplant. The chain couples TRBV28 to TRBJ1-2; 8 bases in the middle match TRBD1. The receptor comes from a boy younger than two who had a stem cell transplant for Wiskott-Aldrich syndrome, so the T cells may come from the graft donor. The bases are TGTGCCAGCAGTCTTCGGACAGGGAGAGGCTATGGCTACACCTTC. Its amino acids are CASSLRTGRGYGYTF.